This is a list of T cell receptor beta chains from one sample in a study of naive and memory T cell subsets. TCRdb reanalysed the UMI-ligation and nested PCR reads using MiXCR and keeps one entry per CDR3 protein. The sample records roughly 130,000 distinct CDR3 sequences, 35% to 40% being singletons. The sample taken for sequencing was central memory CD4+ T cells from blood. The receptors shown here come from a human donor in good health. Both conserved end residues are part of each CDR3. The D gene is left open where the match is weak. Clone size is stated in some rows and not others, as once, few, many or a class when expanded.

D	J	V	size	DNA	CDR3
NA	TRBJ1-1	TRBV11-3	NA	TGTGCCAGCAGCTCCGAACAGGGATCTGAAGCTTTCTTT	CASSSEQGSEAFF
NA	TRBJ1-5	TRBV28	NA	TGTGCCAGCAGTCCGCTAAGGGGCAATCAGCCCCAGCATTTT	CASSPLRGNQPQHF
TRBD1	TRBJ1-2	TRBV5-1	few	TGCGCCAGCAGCTTGGTTGGACAGGATGGCTACACCTTC	CASSLVGQDGYTF
NA	TRBJ1-5	TRBV19	few	TGTGCCAGTAGTATATGGGCAGAAAATAGCAATCAGCCCCAGCATTTT	CASSIWAENSNQPQHF
NA	TRBJ2-7	TRBV3-1	once	TGTGCCAGCAGCTCCCGCGAAACAGCGAACTACGAGCAGTACTTC	CASSSRETANYEQYF
TRBD1	TRBJ1-3	TRBV28	NA	TGTGCCAGCACGTCGACAGGGAGCACCATATATTTT	CASTSTGSTIYF
TRBD1	TRBJ1-4	TRBV28	few	TGTGCCAGCAGTTTGGGACAGGTCGTCACTAATGAAAAACTGTTTTTT	CASSLGQVVTNEKLFF
NA	TRBJ1-4	TRBV5-1	NA	TGCGCCAGCAGCTTGGCCGGCAGCTCAACTAATGAAAAACTGTTTTTT	CASSLAGSSTNEKLFF
TRBD1	TRBJ2-7	TRBV27	NA	TGTGCCAGCAGTTTGGGCCGGGACAGGGGGCTCTACGAGCAGTACTTC	CASSLGRDRGLYEQYF
TRBD1	TRBJ1-1	TRBV6-1	NA	TGTGCCAGCAGTTCGAAGGGGACAGGGGGCACTGAAGCTTTCTTT	CASSSKGTGGTEAFF
TRBD1	TRBJ1-6	TRBV5-1	NA	TGCGCCAGCAGCTTGGGACAGGGGGCCCTTTCACCCCTCCACTTT	CASSLGQGALSPLHF
NA	TRBJ1-2	TRBV4-1	few	TGCGCCAGCAGCCAAGATAGGACGGAGGCGTCCAGAAAAGGCTACACCTTC	CASSQDRTEASRKGYTF
NA	TRBJ1-5	TRBV12-3/TRBV12-4	NA	TGTGCCAGCAGTCCCCCAGGGGCCAGCAATCAGCCCCAGCATTTT	CASSPPGASNQPQHF
NA	TRBJ2-7	TRBV3-1	once	TGTGCCAGCAGGCAACAGGGTTCCAACTACGAGCAGTACTTC	CASRQQGSNYEQYF